These T cell receptor beta chains were read from a single sample in a study of cytomegalovirus exposure and HLA in healthy donors. Produced via immunoSEQ multiplex PCR; TCRdb's table is partial and in-frame only. Of around 100,000 clones in the sample, around 81% were seen once. The source material was PBMCs. The receptors here all came from a man in his forties or fifties in good health and CMV-seropositive. CDR3s include the opening cysteine and the closing phenylalanine or tryptophan. The order of the fields is D gene, J gene, clone size, CDR3 length, V gene, CDR3 DNA, CDR3 protein. D genes are given only for firm matches. Size is stated for part of the rows, as once, few or many counts, or as a class when the clone is expanded.

d_call: NA
j_call: TRBJ1-2
clone_size: NA
cdr3_length: 11
v_call: TRBV6-1
cdr3_nt: TGTGCCAGCAGTGTCCCTGAGGGCTACACCTTC
cdr3_aa: CASSVPEGYTF

d_call: TRBD2
j_call: TRBJ2-3
clone_size: NA
cdr3_length: 15
v_call: TRBV7-2
cdr3_nt: TGTGCCAGCAGCTCCCGGGACTACCACACAGATACGCAGTATTTT
cdr3_aa: CASSSRDYHTDTQYF

d_call: NA
j_call: TRBJ1-4
clone_size: few
cdr3_length: 11
v_call: TRBV5-5
cdr3_nt: TGTGCCAGCAGCTTGGCCGGAAAACTGTTTTTT
cdr3_aa: CASSLAGKLFF

d_call: NA
j_call: TRBJ1-4
clone_size: NA
cdr3_length: 16
v_call: TRBV18
cdr3_nt: TGTGCCAGCTCACCAGGGGCCCCGGGAACTAATGAAAAACTGTTTTTT
cdr3_aa: CASSPGAPGTNEKLFF

d_call: NA
j_call: TRBJ2-5
clone_size: few
cdr3_length: 13
v_call: TRBV7-8
cdr3_nt: TGTGCCAGCAGCCCTCTTAGTGGAGAGACCCAGTACTTC
cdr3_aa: CASSPLSGETQYF

d_call: TRBD2
j_call: TRBJ2-1
clone_size: NA
cdr3_length: 16
v_call: TRBV18
cdr3_nt: TGTGCCAGCTCACCGTTTGAGCGGGGGGTACGCAATGAGCAGTTCTTC
cdr3_aa: CASSPFERGVRNEQFF

d_call: TRBD1
j_call: TRBJ1-1
clone_size: NA
cdr3_length: 17
v_call: TRBV5-1
cdr3_nt: TGCGCCAGCAGCACGGGGACAGGGGCGGGGGGGAACACTGAAGCTTTCTTT
cdr3_aa: CASSTGTGAGGNTEAFF

d_call: NA
j_call: TRBJ1-6
clone_size: NA
cdr3_length: 16
v_call: TRBV14
cdr3_nt: TGTGCCAGCAGCCAAGATCAGGGATCCTATAATTCACCCCTCCACTTT
cdr3_aa: CASSQDQGSYNSPLHF

d_call: NA
j_call: TRBJ2-1
clone_size: few
cdr3_length: 15
v_call: TRBV19
cdr3_nt: TGTGCCAGTAGAACCGGGACACTCGTTTACAATGAGCAGTTCTTC
cdr3_aa: CASRTGTLVYNEQFF

d_call: TRBD1
j_call: TRBJ2-3
clone_size: few
cdr3_length: 14
v_call: TRBV28
cdr3_nt: TGTGCCAGCAGTCAGGGGGTGAGCACAGATACGCAGTATTTT
cdr3_aa: CASSQGVSTDTQYF

d_call: NA
j_call: TRBJ2-1
clone_size: NA
cdr3_length: 14
v_call: TRBV18
cdr3_nt: TGTGCCAGCTCACAACCGGGACAAAACAATGAGCAGTTCTTC
cdr3_aa: CASSQPGQNNEQFF

d_call: TRBD1
j_call: TRBJ2-3
clone_size: NA
cdr3_length: 15
v_call: TRBV5-5
cdr3_nt: TGTGCCAGCAGCGGGACAGGGGGCATCACAGATACGCAGTATTTT
cdr3_aa: CASSGTGGITDTQYF

d_call: NA
j_call: TRBJ1-5
clone_size: NA
cdr3_length: 16
v_call: TRBV5-1
cdr3_nt: TGCGCCAGCAGCTTGGAAGGCCAGGGCGCGCATCAGCCCCAGCATTTT
cdr3_aa: CASSLEGQGAHQPQHF

d_call: NA
j_call: TRBJ1-1
clone_size: NA
cdr3_length: 15
v_call: TRBV6-5
cdr3_nt: TGTGCCAGCAGTTACTCGACAGGTTCGGGTACTGAAGCTTTCTTT
cdr3_aa: CASSYSTGSGTEAFF

d_call: TRBD1
j_call: TRBJ1-6
clone_size: NA
cdr3_length: 13
v_call: TRBV2
cdr3_nt: TGTGCCAGCACCCTGACAGGGGATTCACCCCTCCACTTT
cdr3_aa: CASTLTGDSPLHF

d_call: TRBD2
j_call: TRBJ2-1
clone_size: few
cdr3_length: 15
v_call: TRBV6-5
cdr3_nt: TGTGCCAGCACCCGAGCGGGAGGGTCCTACAATGAGCAGTTCTTC
cdr3_aa: CASTRAGGSYNEQFF

d_call: NA
j_call: TRBJ2-7
clone_size: NA
cdr3_length: 11
v_call: TRBV15
cdr3_nt: TGTGTGCGAGGGGGGGCTCCCGAGCAGTACTTC
cdr3_aa: CVRGGAPEQYF

d_call: NA
j_call: TRBJ2-1
clone_size: NA
cdr3_length: 14
v_call: TRBV5-1
cdr3_nt: TGCGCCAGCAGCTTGTCCGGGGGAATGGATGAGCAGTTCTTC
cdr3_aa: CASSLSGGMDEQFF

d_call: NA
j_call: TRBJ1-4
clone_size: NA
cdr3_length: 16
v_call: TRBV4-1
cdr3_nt: TGCGCCAGCAGCCAGAGTCCGACAGCCCTTTATGAAAAACTGTTTTTT
cdr3_aa: CASSQSPTALYEKLFF

d_call: NA
j_call: TRBJ2-1
clone_size: NA
cdr3_length: 16
v_call: TRBV5-5
cdr3_nt: TGTGCCAGCAGTTTACTCCTCGCAGGTTTGTACAATGAGCAGTTCTTC
cdr3_aa: CASSLLLAGLYNEQFF

d_call: TRBD2
j_call: TRBJ2-3
clone_size: NA
cdr3_length: 16
v_call: TRBV4-1
cdr3_nt: TGCGCCAGCAGCCAGGGGACTAGCGGGTTGGTAGATACGCAGTATTTT
cdr3_aa: CASSQGTSGLVDTQYF

d_call: NA
j_call: TRBJ1-5
clone_size: NA
cdr3_length: 16
v_call: TRBV7-2
cdr3_nt: TGTGCCAGCAGCTCCAGGGGCGGTCCAGGGAGTCAGCCCCAGCATTTT
cdr3_aa: CASSSRGGPGSQPQHF

d_call: NA
j_call: TRBJ2-1
clone_size: NA
cdr3_length: 17
v_call: TRBV29-1
cdr3_nt: TGCAGCGCCCTGAAGGAGGGAACAGGGAGGGGGGGCGGTGAGCAGTTCTTC
cdr3_aa: CSALKEGTGRGGGEQFF

d_call: TRBD1
j_call: TRBJ1-2
clone_size: NA
cdr3_length: 14
v_call: TRBV5-1
cdr3_nt: TGCGCCAGCAGCGCTCAGGGGGATAACTATGGCTACACCTTC
cdr3_aa: CASSAQGDNYGYTF

d_call: TRBD2
j_call: TRBJ2-1
clone_size: NA
cdr3_length: 14
v_call: TRBV7-9
cdr3_nt: TGTGCCAGCAGCCCCTGGACTAGCGAGAATGAGCAGTTCTTC
cdr3_aa: CASSPWTSENEQFF

d_call: TRBD1
j_call: TRBJ1-5
clone_size: NA
cdr3_length: 17
v_call: TRBV28
cdr3_nt: TGTGCCAGCAGTTTACCCAGGGGGTCCCTACCTAATCAGCCCCAGCATTTT
cdr3_aa: CASSLPRGSLPNQPQHF